This passage covers 20 T cell receptor beta chains from one sample sequenced in a study of Ad26.COV2.S vaccination and SARS-CoV-2 variants. Treatment of the sample: 19 received Ad26.COV2.S at low or high dose, single or two shots; several received placebo; per-sample allocation not given. After the first vaccine or placebo injection, samples were drawn on day 63. Data came from immunoSEQ multiplex PCR; TCRdb stores just in-frame clones and leaves some out. Of about 400,000 clones in the sample, around 89% are singletons; the top ten hold 1.9%. Sequenced here: peripheral blood, sampled in a trial of Ad26.COV2.S vaccine versus placebo. Receptors were obtained from a person between 18 and 59 years old who received the Ad26.COV2.S COVID-19 vaccine or a placebo.

This rearrangement joins TRBV10-3 to TRBJ2-4, with 14 bases identical to TRBD2. Looked up from germline, CDR1 is ENHRY and CDR2 is SYGVKD. With 7 bases clipped from V and 1 base from J, the junction kept 6 bases outside the gene matches. The CDR3 totals 17 residues. The CDR3 reads CAIIPGLAGAAKNIQYF. CDR3 bases: TGTGCCATCATTCCGGGACTAGCGGGAGCGGCCAAAAACATTCAGTACTTC.

The J gene is TRBJ1-6, the V gene TRBV7-8; TRBD1 might be the D (5 bases). Trimming stripped 0 bases from V and 8 bases from J, with 8 bases between. The CDR3 totals 14 residues. CDR1 and CDR2 (germline): SGHVS, FQNEAQ. As DNA, the CDR3 is TGTGCCAGCAGCTTAGCTACAGGTCATTCACCCCTCCACTTT. This encodes CASSLATGHSPLHF.

The V gene is TRBV6-5, the J gene TRBJ1-1, with D hard to call. Germline V gene sequence: CDR1 MNHEY, CDR2 SVGAGI. The CDR3 is 13 residues long. V was cut by 7 bases and J by 0 bases, with 9 bases left in between. The CDR3 spells CASIKVLNTEAFF. CDR3 DNA: TGTGCCAGCATTAAAGTGTTGAACACTGAAGCTTTCTTT.

This sequence joins TRBV30 and TRBJ2-3; TRBD1 agrees at 8 bases. The length of the CDR3 is 16 residues. The J segment lost 4 bases and the V segment lost 0 bases, leaving 9 bases of the junction unmatched. Germline loops: CDR1 GTSNPN, CDR2 SVGIG (reference sequence). CDR3 residues: CAWSVASGGLPDTQYF. The CDR3 DNA is TGTGCCTGGAGTGTAGCCTCAGGGGGCCTACCAGATACGCAGTATTTT.

This clone turned up a few times. The chain links TRBV5-1 to TRBJ1-1, with D unclear. Trimming pared 5 bases from V and 8 bases from J, leaving 10 bases between. This CDR3 contains 11 residues. Germline loops: CDR1 SGHRS, CDR2 YFSETQ. The CDR3, as DNA: TGCGCCAGCAGTTCGGATATGGAAGCTTTCTTT. Amino acids: CASSSDMEAFF.

The gene calls are TRBV7-2 and TRBJ2-2, with 8 bases that match TRBD1. The germline V gene has CDR1 SGHTA and CDR2 FQGNSA. The CDR3 totals 15 residues. V dropped 6 bases and J dropped 5; count of bases not matched to a gene: 8. The CDR3 DNA reads TGTGCCAGCAGTCCTCCAGGGGGCAGGACCGGGGAGCTGTTTTTT. This codes for CASSPPGGRTGELFF. The full variable domain, with the rest looked up from reference TRBV7-2 and TRBJ2-2, is GAGVSQSPSNKVTEKGKDVELRCDPISGHTALYWYRQSLGQGLEFLIYFQGNSAPDKSGLPSDRFSAERTGGSVSTLTIQRTQQEDSAVYLCASSPPGGRTGELFFGEGSRLTVL.

The J gene is TRBJ1-2, the V gene TRBV18; TRBD1 aligns across 8 bases. The CDR3 covers 15 residues. Trimming cost V 0 bases and J 5 bases; bases outside gene matches: 5. Germline CDR1 is KGHSH and CDR2 is LQKENI. The CDR3 here is CASSPPSTGVYGYTF. The CDR3, as DNA: TGTGCCAGCTCACCACCTTCGACAGGGGTTTATGGCTACACCTTC.

Ten or more counts support this clone. The gene calls are TRBV12-3 or TRBV12-4 and TRBJ1-1; no clear D. V was clipped by 6 bases and J by 7 bases, with 15 bases between them. The CDR3 is 13 amino acids. CDR3 residues: CASSLSVQFEAFF. In nucleotides, the CDR3 is TGTGCCAGCAGCCTAAGCGTTCAATTTGAAGCTTTCTTT.

The gene calls are TRBV11-3 and TRBJ2-7; D is possibly TRBD1 (6 bases). The germline CDR1 and CDR2 sequences are SGHNT and YENEEA. CDR3 length: 13 residues. Trimming removed 2 bases at V and 2 bases at J, with 7 bases between. CDR3 sequence: CASSLTGTYEQYF. The CDR3 DNA sequence: TGTGCCAGCAGCTTAACAGGGACCTACGAGCAGTACTTC. The variable domain in full, with the rest retrieved from reference TRBV11-3 and TRBJ2-7, is EAGVVQSPRYKIIEKKQPVAFWCNPISGHNTLYWYLQNLGQGPELLIRYENEEAVDDSQLPKDRFSAERLKGVDSTLKIQPAELGDSAVYLCASSLTGTYEQYFGPGTRLTVT.

The CDR3 here is CASSQELAGSYNEQFF. CDR3 nucleotides: TGTGCCAGCAGCCAGGAACTAGCGGGCTCCTACAATGAGCAGTTCTTC. This chain connects TRBV3-1 (or the pseudogene TRBV3-2) to TRBJ2-1; 9 nucleotides match TRBD2. V gave up 3 bases and J gave up 0 bases; unmatched junction bases: 3. Germline V gene data show CDR1 as LGHDT and CDR2 as YNNKEL (reference sequence). The CDR3 extends over 16 amino acids.

The chain is built from TRBV30 and TRBJ1-2, with D possibly being TRBD1 (6 bases). The germline V and J ends were trimmed by 0 bases and 0 bases, with 17 bases remaining between them. This CDR3 spans 17 amino acids. CDR1 and CDR2 (germline): GTSNPN, SVGIG (reference sequence). The CDR3 spells CAWSVGLRGYPNYGYTF. Here the CDR3 DNA reads TGTGCCTGGAGTGTAGGGCTTAGGGGGTATCCTAACTATGGCTACACCTTC.

The chain links TRBV6-2 or TRBV6-3 to TRBJ2-1; D remains ambiguous. The CDR3 is made up of 13 amino acids. V shed 0 bases and J shed 3 bases, with 3 bases lying between them. Germline V gives CDR1 MNHEY, CDR2 SVGEGT. As DNA, the CDR3 is TGTGCCAGCAGTTACTCGATCTACAATGAGCAGTTCTTC. Protein product: CASSYSIYNEQFF.

The chain recombines TRBV18 with TRBJ1-5, with 9 bases lining up with TRBD1. Germline CDR1 reads KGHSH; CDR2 reads LQKENI. CDR3 size: 15 residues. The V and J ends lost 4 bases and 4 bases, in that order; junction bases with no gene match: 5. This CDR3 is CASSREQGANQPQHF. CDR3 bases: TGTGCCAGCTCACGCGAACAGGGGGCGAATCAGCCCCAGCATTTT.

This chain links TRBV7-2 with TRBJ1-1; no reliable D call. The CDR3 is 14 amino acids. V was pared by 4 bases and J by 9 bases, with 18 bases between. Germline V gene data show CDR1 as SGHTA and CDR2 as FQGNSA. The CDR3 loop is CASSSVGGTGKAFF. The CDR3 DNA is TGTGCCAGCAGCTCAGTGGGAGGAACTGGTAAAGCTTTCTTT.

V usage is TRBV19 and J usage is TRBJ2-3; 8 nucleotides agree with TRBD2. The V and J ends lost 5 bases and 1 base, in that order; junction bases with no gene match: 8. Germline V gene sequence: CDR1 LNHDA, CDR2 SQIVND (reference sequence). This CDR3 comprises 16 residues. CDR3 nucleotides: TGTGCCAGTAGTGCCTTAGCGGGAAGTGGCACAGATACGCAGTATTTT. It encodes CASSALAGSGTDTQYF. Variable domain in full (rest from reference TRBV19 and TRBJ2-3): DGGITQSPKYLFRKEGQNVTLSCEQNLNHDAMYWYRQDPGQGLRLIYYSQIVNDFQKGDIAEGYSVSREKKESFPLTVTSAQKNPTAFYLCASSALAGSGTDTQYFGPGTRLTVL.

V gene TRBV9 combines with J gene TRBJ2-7, with a possible D match to TRBD1 (5 bases). V dropped 3 bases and J dropped 4 bases, with 14 bases sitting between them. The CDR3 length is 14 residues. The germline gives CDR1 SGDLS, CDR2 YYNGEE. The CDR3, as DNA: TGTGCCAGCAGCGCCAACCCAGGGTTTTACGAGCAGTACTTC. Translation gives CASSANPGFYEQYF.

This sequence joins TRBV5-4 and TRBJ2-7; TRBD1 matches at 10 bases. Looked up from germline, CDR1 is SGHNT and CDR2 is YYREEE (reference sequence). This CDR3 region has 18 residues. Unmatched junction bases numbered 12, after V lost 1 base and J lost 2 bases. CDR3 amino acids: CASSLWGSDRGRPYEQYF. The CDR3, as DNA: TGTGCCAGCAGCTTGTGGGGCTCGGACAGGGGGAGGCCCTACGAGCAGTACTTC.

The chain recombines TRBV28 with TRBJ2-5, with TRBD2 matching over 9 bases. The germline CDR1 and CDR2 sequences are MDHEN and SYDVKM. Trimming took 7 bases from V and 4 from J; bases not matched to a gene: 10. CDR3 size: 15 residues. CDR3 sequence reads: CASMSVAGERETQYF. CDR3 sequence (DNA): TGTGCCAGCATGAGTGTAGCGGGAGAAAGAGAGACCCAGTACTTC.

The chain joins TRBV30 to TRBJ1-1; a possible D gene is TRBD1 (5 bases). Germline-derived CDR1 and CDR2 are GTSNPN and SVGIG (reference sequence). Trimming shortened V by 1 base and J by 3 bases, and 15 bases separated the two germline ends. This CDR3 region has 15 residues. In DNA, the CDR3 is TGTGCCTGGAGTGGCGGACCACGAGGGGACACTGAAGCTTTCTTT. Protein sequence: CAWSGGPRGDTEAFF.

The chain recombines TRBV15 with TRBJ2-3; D is tentatively TRBD1 or TRBD2 (5 bases each). Trimming took 5 bases from V and 2 from J, leaving 14 bases between them. The CDR3 covers 15 residues. Germline values: CDR1 LNHNV, CDR2 YYDKDF (reference sequence). This CDR3 is CATSEPPGTTDTQYF. The CDR3 bases are TGTGCCACCAGCGAACCCCCGGGGACCACAGATACGCAGTATTTT.